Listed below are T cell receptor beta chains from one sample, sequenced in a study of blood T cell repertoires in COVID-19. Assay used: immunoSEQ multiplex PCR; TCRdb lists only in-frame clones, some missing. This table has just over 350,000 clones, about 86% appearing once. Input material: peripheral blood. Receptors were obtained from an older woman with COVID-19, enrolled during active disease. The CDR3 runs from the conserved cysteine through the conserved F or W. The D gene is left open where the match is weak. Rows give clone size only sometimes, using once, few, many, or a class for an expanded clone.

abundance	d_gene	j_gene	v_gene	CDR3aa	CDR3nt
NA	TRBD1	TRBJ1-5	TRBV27	CASSAGQGVGYSNQPQHF	TGTGCCAGCAGTGCGGGACAGGGGGTCGGATATAGCAATCAGCCCCAGCATTTT
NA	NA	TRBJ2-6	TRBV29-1	CSARDLSSGANVLTF	TGCAGCGCCCGGGATCTGTCCTCTGGGGCCAACGTCCTGACTTTC
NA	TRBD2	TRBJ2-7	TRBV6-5	CASSPLGGSDEQYF	TGTGCCAGCAGTCCCCTGGGGGGGTCGGACGAGCAGTACTTC
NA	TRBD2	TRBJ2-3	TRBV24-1	CATSDSASGHTQYF	TGTGCCACCAGTGATTCGGCTAGCGGTCATACGCAGTATTTT
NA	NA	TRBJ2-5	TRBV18	CASSPPNSQETQYF	TGTGCCAGCTCACCACCTAACAGCCAAGAGACCCAGTACTTC
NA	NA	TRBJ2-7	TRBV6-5	CASWTDTYEQYF	TGTGCCAGCTGGACAGACACCTACGAGCAGTACTTC
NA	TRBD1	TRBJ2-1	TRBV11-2	CASSPGQSSYNEQFF	TGTGCCAGCAGCCCGGGACAGAGCTCCTACAATGAGCAGTTCTTC
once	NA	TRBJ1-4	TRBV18	CASSSPGATNEKLFF	TGTGCCAGCTCATCGCCCGGGGCAACTAATGAAAAACTGTTTTTT
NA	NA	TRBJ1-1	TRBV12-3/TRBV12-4	CASGGTEAFF	TGTGCCAGCGGGGGGACTGAAGCTTTCTTT
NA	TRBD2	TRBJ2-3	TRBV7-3	CASSLGLAGEPAGTDTQYF	TGTGCCAGCAGCTTGGGACTAGCGGGGGAGCCCGCCGGGACAGATACGCAGTATTTT
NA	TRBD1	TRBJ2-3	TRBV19	CASSTNDRGQMTDTQYF	TGTGCCAGTAGTACCAACGACAGGGGGCAGATGACAGATACGCAGTATTTT
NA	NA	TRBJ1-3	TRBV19	CASNNPGTLGYTIYF	TGTGCCAGTAATAATCCCGGGACTCTGGGATACACCATATATTTT
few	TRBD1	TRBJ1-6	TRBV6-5	CASSYWTGANSPLHF	TGTGCCAGCAGTTACTGGACAGGCGCAAATTCACCCCTCCACTTT
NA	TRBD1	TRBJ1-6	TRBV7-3	CASSDGTGYSPLHF	TGTGCCAGCAGCGATGGGACAGGGTATTCACCCCTCCACTTT
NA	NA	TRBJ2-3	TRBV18	CASSGDAGSGTDTQYF	TGTGCCAGCTCAGGGGACGCGGGGTCTGGCACAGATACGCAGTATTTT
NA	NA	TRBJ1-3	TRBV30	CAWSLGEGTSGNTIYF	TGTGCCTGGAGTCTGGGGGAGGGGACGTCTGGAAACACCATATATTTT
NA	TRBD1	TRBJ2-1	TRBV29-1	CSATGQAYNEQFF	TGCAGCGCCACAGGACAGGCCTACAATGAGCAGTTCTTC
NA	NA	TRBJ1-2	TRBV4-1	CASSQVPIGFYGYTF	TGCGCCAGCAGCCAAGTTCCAATCGGGTTTTATGGCTACACCTTC
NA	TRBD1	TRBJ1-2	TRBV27	CASSLYSDRNYGYTF	TGTGCCAGCAGTTTATACTCGGACAGGAACTATGGCTACACCTTC
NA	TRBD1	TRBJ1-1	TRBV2	CASRTGATEAFF	TGTGCCAGCAGGACAGGGGCCACTGAAGCTTTCTTT
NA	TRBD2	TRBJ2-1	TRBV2	CASRGLAGGPTNEQFF	TGTGCCAGTCGGGGACTAGCGGGGGGGCCGACGAATGAGCAGTTCTTC
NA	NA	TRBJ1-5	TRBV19	CASSIGSGNQPQHF	TGTGCCAGTAGTATAGGTTCCGGCAATCAGCCCCAGCATTTT
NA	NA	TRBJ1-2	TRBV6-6	CASSRGEGSGYTF	TGTGCCAGCAGCCGCGGGGAGGGTTCTGGCTACACCTTC
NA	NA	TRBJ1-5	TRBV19	CASSIAALTGQPQHF	TGTGCCAGTAGTATAGCGGCTTTGACTGGTCAGCCCCAGCATTTT